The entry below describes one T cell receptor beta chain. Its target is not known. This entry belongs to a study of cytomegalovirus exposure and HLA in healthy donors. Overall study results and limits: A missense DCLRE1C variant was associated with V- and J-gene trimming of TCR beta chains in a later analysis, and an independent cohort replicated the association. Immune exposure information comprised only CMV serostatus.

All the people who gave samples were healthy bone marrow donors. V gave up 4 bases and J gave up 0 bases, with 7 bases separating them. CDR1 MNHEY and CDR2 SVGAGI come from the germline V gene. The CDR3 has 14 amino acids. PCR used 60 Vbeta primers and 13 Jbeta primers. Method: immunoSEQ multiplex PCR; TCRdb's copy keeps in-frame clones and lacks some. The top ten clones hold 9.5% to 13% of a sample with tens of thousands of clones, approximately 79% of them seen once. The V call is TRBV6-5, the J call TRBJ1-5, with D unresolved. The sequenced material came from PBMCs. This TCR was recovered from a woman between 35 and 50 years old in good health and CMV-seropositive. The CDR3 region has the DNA TGTGCCAGCAGTTCTCTAGATAGCAATCAGCCCCAGCATTTT. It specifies CASSSLDSNQPQHF.